This is a list of T cell receptor beta chains from one sample in a study of cytomegalovirus exposure and HLA in healthy donors. Measured with immunoSEQ multiplex PCR; TCRdb has only the in-frame clones, and not every one. Of about 120,000 clones in the sample, over 65% were seen once. Input material: PBMCs. These receptors originate from a man between 18 and 29 years old in good health and CMV-seropositive. The CDR3 runs from the conserved cysteine through the conserved F or W. Each record gives: V gene, CDR3 length, D gene, CDR3 protein. The D gene is left open where the match is weak.

TRBV4-1 16 TRBD2 CASSQGPGTRLGEQYF
TRBV5-1 13 TRBD1 CASSVGTGYGYTF
TRBV2 13 . CASSDRLNYGYTF
TRBV7-2 14 . CASSLGSGSNEQFF
TRBV28 13 . CASSLAGPGEAFF
TRBV4-1 17 . CASSQRSSPSRNQPQHF
TRBV2 12 . CASSEGQGIQYF
TRBV5-1 14 . CASSTMPGTYEQYF
TRBV6-1 14 TRBD1 CASSHPGQGYGYTF
TRBV7-3 14 TRBD1 CASSKTGGSETQYF
TRBV5-5 16 TRBD1 CASSLGDRGNNEKLFF